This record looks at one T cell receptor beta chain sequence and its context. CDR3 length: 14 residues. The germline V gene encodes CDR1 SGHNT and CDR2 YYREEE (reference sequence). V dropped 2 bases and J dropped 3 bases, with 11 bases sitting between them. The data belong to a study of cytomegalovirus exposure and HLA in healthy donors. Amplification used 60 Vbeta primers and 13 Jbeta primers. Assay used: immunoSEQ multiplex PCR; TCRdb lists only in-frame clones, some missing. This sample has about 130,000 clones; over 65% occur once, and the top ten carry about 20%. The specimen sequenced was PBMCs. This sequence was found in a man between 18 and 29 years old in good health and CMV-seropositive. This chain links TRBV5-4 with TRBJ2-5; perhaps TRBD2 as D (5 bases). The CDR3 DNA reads TGTGCCAGCAGCTTAATGGGAGTGGAAGAGACCCAGTACTTC. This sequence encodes CASSLMGVEETQYF.